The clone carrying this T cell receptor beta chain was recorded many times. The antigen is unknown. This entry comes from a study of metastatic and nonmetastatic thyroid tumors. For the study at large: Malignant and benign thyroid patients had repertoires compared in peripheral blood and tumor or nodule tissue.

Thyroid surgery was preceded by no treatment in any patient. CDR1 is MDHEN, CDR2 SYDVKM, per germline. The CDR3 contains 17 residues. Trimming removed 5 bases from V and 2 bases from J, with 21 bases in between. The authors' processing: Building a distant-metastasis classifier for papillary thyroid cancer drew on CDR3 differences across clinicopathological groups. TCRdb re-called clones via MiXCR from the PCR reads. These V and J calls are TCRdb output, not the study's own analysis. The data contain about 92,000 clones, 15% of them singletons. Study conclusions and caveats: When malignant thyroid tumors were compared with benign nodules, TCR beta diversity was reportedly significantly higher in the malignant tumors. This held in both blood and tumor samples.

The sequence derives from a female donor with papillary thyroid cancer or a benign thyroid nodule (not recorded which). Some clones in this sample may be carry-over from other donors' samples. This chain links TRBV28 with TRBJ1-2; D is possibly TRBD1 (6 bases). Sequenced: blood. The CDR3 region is CASSPHTDRIANYGYTF. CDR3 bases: TGTGCCAGCAGTCCCCACACGGACAGAATAGCAAACTATGGCTACACCTTC.